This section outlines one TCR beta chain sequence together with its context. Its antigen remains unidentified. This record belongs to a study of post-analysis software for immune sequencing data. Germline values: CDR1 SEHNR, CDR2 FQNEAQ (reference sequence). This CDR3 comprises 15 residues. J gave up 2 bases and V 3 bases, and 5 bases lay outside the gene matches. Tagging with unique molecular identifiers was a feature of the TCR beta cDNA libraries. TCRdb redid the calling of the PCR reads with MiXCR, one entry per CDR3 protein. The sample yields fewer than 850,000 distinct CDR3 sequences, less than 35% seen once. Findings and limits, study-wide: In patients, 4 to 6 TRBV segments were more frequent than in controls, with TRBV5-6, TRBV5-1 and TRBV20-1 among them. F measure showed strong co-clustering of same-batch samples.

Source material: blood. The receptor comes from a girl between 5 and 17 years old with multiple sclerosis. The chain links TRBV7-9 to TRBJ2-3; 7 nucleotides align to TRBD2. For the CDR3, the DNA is TGTGCCAGCAGCTTCGACCGGGGGGACACAGATACGCAGTATTTT. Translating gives CASSFDRGDTDTQYF.